The TCR beta chain described here comes from a study of response to subunit inactivated influenza vaccine. The CDR3 is made up of 16 amino acids. V gave up 6 bases and J gave up 3 bases, with 18 bases separating them. TCRdb re-analysed the RT-PCR reads in MiXCR, keeping a single row per CDR3 protein. The sample includes about 620,000 distinct CDR3 sequences, approximately 10% of them seen just once. This clonotype was seen repeatedly, ten times or more. These same data were also listed under a study on T cells expressing NK-cell markers. This second study notes: What made the TCR beta cDNA was 5'RACE template switching with UMIs. Sorted T-cell subsets CD3+CD56+NKG2C+, CD3+CD56+NKG2C- and CD3+CD56-NKG2C+ were TCR beta-sequenced. Restricting sorting to alpha-beta TCR T cells was achieved in several experiments by an anti-gamma-delta TCR antibody. Similarly, these clonotypes led the CD3+CD56-NKG2C+ fraction as well in four donors. Certain NKG2C+ T cell clones were expanded, and their HCMV specificity remained unclear.

The sample in question was PBMCs from blood, obtained on the day of vaccination. This TCR derives from a man over 45 who received an inactivated influenza vaccine. The chain is built from TRBV12-3 or TRBV12-4 and TRBJ2-4; D assignment may be TRBD1 or TRBD2 (5 bases each). CDR3 sequence: CASSSGHSGGKNIQYF. The DNA of the CDR3 is TGTGCCAGCAGCTCCGGACACTCAGGAGGCAAAAACATTCAGTACTTC.